Each of the 8 T cell receptor beta chains below was sequenced from the same sample in a study of shared clonotypes between healthy human individuals. Sequencing was performed with immunoSEQ multiplex PCR; in TCRdb, only in-frame clones are kept and a portion is missing. The repertoire has over 2 million clones, just under 95% of them found once; the top ten carry 0.3% to 0.45%. Sequenced material: naive CD4+ T cells from PBMCs. Stated subset: CD45RA+ positively selected. These receptors all stem from a man between 18 and 35 years old in good health. Some clones in this sample may be carry-over from other donors' samples.

This clone was detected once. The sample carries other DNA sequences with the same CDR3. V and J are TRBV28 and TRBJ2-5; 12 bases align to TRBD2. The V gene end was trimmed by 5 bases and the J gene end by 4 bases; junction bases not matched to a gene: 5. Germline values: CDR1 MDHEN, CDR2 SYDVKM. This CDR3 is built from 15 residues. In nucleotides, the CDR3 is TGTGCCAGCAGTCTAGCGGGAGGGCCGGGAGAGACCCAGTACTTC. Amino acid sequence: CASSLAGGPGETQYF.

The chain uses TRBV11-3 and TRBJ2-2, with 7 bases lining up with TRBD1. The germline V gene encodes CDR1 SGHNT and CDR2 YENEEA. Trimming removed 5 bases from V and 5 bases from J; junction bases left unmatched: 2. The CDR3 runs to 13 residues. CDR3: CASSPTGTGELFF. As DNA, the CDR3 is TGTGCCAGCAGCCCGACAGGGACCGGGGAGCTGTTTTTT.

V usage is TRBV6-5 and J usage is TRBJ2-3; D may be TRBD2 (6 bases). V shed 8 bases and J shed 7 bases, with 22 bases lying between them. The CDR3 is 15 residues long. Germline lookup yields CDR1 MNHEY and CDR2 SVGAGI. The CDR3 sequence is CASRPSSVRGNTQYF. The CDR3 DNA sequence: TGTGCCAGCCGGCCCTCTAGCGTCAGAGGAAATACGCAGTATTTT.

The rearrangement joins TRBV5-1 to TRBJ2-2, with D possibly being TRBD2 (5 bases). The germline V gene has CDR1 SGHRS and CDR2 YFSETQ. The CDR3 covers 15 residues. The V and J ends lost 4 bases and 2 bases respectively, with 12 bases between them. The CDR3 sequence is CASSTDGENTGELFF. The DNA of the CDR3 is TGCGCCAGCAGCACGGACGGGGAAAACACCGGGGAGCTGTTTTTT. Together with reference TRBV5-1 and TRBJ2-2, the CDR3 gives the full variable domain: KAGVTQTPRYLIKTRGQQVTLSCSPISGHRSVSWYQQTPGQGLQFLFEYFSETQRNKGNFPGRFSGRQFSNSRSEMNVSTLELGDSALYLCASSTDGENTGELFFGEGSRLTVL.

To note about this clone: Other nucleotide sequences in the sample specify the same CDR3. The chain links TRBV27 to TRBJ2-7; TRBD1 might be the D (6 bases). The CDR3 has 12 amino acids. Germline-derived CDR1 and CDR2 are MNHEY and SMNVEV (reference sequence). The ends were cut back, 4 bases at V and 4 bases at J, with 8 bases in the middle. The CDR3 sequence is CASSSTGYEQYF. The CDR3, as DNA: TGTGCCAGCAGTTCGACAGGTTACGAGCAGTACTTC.

V usage is TRBV6-1 and J usage is TRBJ2-5; a possible D gene is TRBD2 (5 bases). CDR1 is MNHNS and CDR2 is SASEGT in the germline V gene. The CDR3 has 14 residues. V gave up 5 bases and J gave up 1 base, with 11 bases separating them. Here the CDR3 reads CASSPPGSQETQYF. In DNA form, the CDR3 reads TGTGCCAGCAGTCCCCCGGGGTCCCAAGAGACCCAGTACTTC.

The chain carries TRBV28 and TRBJ1-2; maybe TRBD1 (6 bases). From germline, CDR1 is MDHEN and CDR2 SYDVKM. With 4 bases removed from V and 6 bases from J, the gap between germline ends came to 15 bases. This CDR3 has 14 residues. The DNA for the CDR3 is TGTGCCAGCAGTTCCCATACAGGGTTTAATGGCTACACCTTC. Its translation: CASSSHTGFNGYTF.

The CDR3 is CASNGQTLYEQYF. The CDR3 bases are TGCGCCAGTAACGGGCAGACCCTCTACGAGCAGTACTTC. This chain links TRBV5-1 with TRBJ2-7, with no clear D. Germline CDR1 reads SGHRS; CDR2 reads YFSETQ. The CDR3 consists of 13 residues. Trimming removed 8 bases from V and 3 bases from J, with 15 bases in between.